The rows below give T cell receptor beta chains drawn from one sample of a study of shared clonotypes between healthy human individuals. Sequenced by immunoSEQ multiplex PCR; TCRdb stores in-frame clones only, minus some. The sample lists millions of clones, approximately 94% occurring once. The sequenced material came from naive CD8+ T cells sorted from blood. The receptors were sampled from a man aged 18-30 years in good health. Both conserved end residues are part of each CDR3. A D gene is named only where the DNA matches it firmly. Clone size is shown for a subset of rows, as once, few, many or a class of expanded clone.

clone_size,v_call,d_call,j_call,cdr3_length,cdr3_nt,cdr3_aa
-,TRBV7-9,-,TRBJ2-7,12,TGTGCCAGCAGCGGTAGTGGGGACGAGCAGTACTTC,CASSGSGDEQYF
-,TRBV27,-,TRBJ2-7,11,TGTGCCAGCAGTCCGAGCTACGAGCAGTACTTC,CASSPSYEQYF
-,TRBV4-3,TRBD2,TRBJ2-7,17,TGCGCCAGCAGCCAAGCCCCCCTAGCGGACAAACTCTACGAGCAGTACTTC,CASSQAPLADKLYEQYF
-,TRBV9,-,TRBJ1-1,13,TGTGCCAGCAGCGTCGGGATCTCCGCTGAAGCTTTCTTT,CASSVGISAEAFF
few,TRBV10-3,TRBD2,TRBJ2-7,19,TGTGCCATCAGTGACCTAGGGCGGACTAGCGGGGGTAGCTCCTACGAGCAGTACTTC,CAISDLGRTSGGSSYEQYF
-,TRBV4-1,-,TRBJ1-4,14,TGCGCCAGCAGCCTCCGGGATAATAATGAAAAACTGTTTTTT,CASSLRDNNEKLFF
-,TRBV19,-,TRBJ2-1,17,TGTGCCAGTAGTATCTCTCCTCATGGGGAAGGGTTCAATGAGCAGTTCTTC,CASSISPHGEGFNEQFF
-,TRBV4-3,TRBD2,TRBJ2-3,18,TGCGCCAGCAGCCAAGATCAACTAGCGGGACCCAACACAGATACGCAGTATTTT,CASSQDQLAGPNTDTQYF
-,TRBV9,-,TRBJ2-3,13,TGTGCCAGCAGCGTAGAAATTGGAGATACGCAGTATTTT,CASSVEIGDTQYF
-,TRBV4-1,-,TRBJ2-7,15,TGCGCCAGCAGCCAAGAGCAGGGTAGCCTTTACGAGCAGTACTTC,CASSQEQGSLYEQYF
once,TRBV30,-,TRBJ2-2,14,TGTGCCTGGAAAGGAGTTAAGAACACCGGGGAGCTGTTTTTT,CAWKGVKNTGELFF
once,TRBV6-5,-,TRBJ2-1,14,TGTGCCAGCAGTTACTCCCAGGGGGGGAATGAGCAGTTCTTC,CASSYSQGGNEQFF
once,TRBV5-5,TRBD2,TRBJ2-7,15,TGTGCCAGCAGCGGGAGACTAGCGAGAGGGTACGAGCAGTACTTC,CASSGRLARGYEQYF
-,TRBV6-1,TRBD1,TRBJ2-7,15,TGTGCCAGCAGTGAAGTCCGGGACAGAGTGTACGAGCAGTACTTC,CASSEVRDRVYEQYF
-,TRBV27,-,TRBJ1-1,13,TGTGCCAGCAGTTCGGGACCACGCATTGAAGCTTTCTTT,CASSSGPRIEAFF
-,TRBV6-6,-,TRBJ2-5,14,TGTGCCAGCAGTTACCGGCACCGACCTGAGACCCAGTACTTC,CASSYRHRPETQYF
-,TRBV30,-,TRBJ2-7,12,TGTGCCTGGAGCAGCTACAGTAACGAGCAGTACTTC,CAWSSYSNEQYF
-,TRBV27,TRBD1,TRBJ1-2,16,TGTGCCAGCAGTTCCATAGATCGACAGGGTCCCTATGGCTACACCTTC,CASSSIDRQGPYGYTF
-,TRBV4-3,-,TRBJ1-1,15,TGCGCCAGCAGCCAAGAAGGCGGTCTGAACACTGAAGCTTTCTTT,CASSQEGGLNTEAFF
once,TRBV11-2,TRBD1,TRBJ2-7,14,TGTGCCAGCAGCTTAAACAGGGGATCCTACGAGCAGTACTTC,CASSLNRGSYEQYF
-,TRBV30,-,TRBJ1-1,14,TGTGCCTGGAGTTCGGTAGGCTGGGACACTGAAGCTTTCTTT,CAWSSVGWDTEAFF
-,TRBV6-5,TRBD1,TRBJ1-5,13,TGTGCCAGCAGTTCGACAGGGTATCAGCCCCAGCATTTT,CASSSTGYQPQHF
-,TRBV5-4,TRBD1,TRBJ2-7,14,TGTGCCAGCAGCTTGGGGACAGGGGGCTACGAGCAGTACTTC,CASSLGTGGYEQYF
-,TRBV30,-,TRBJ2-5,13,TGTGCCTGGAATCTAAAGGGGGAAGAGACCCAGTACTTC,CAWNLKGEETQYF
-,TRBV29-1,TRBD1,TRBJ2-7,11,TGCAGCGCCGTCAGGGGGACCGAGCAGTACTTC,CSAVRGTEQYF
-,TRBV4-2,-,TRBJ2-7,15,TGTGCCAGCAGCCAAGAAGACCAACTATCCCACGAGCAGTACTTC,CASSQEDQLSHEQYF